This entry describes one T cell receptor beta chain. Its antigen is not known. This sample was taken from a study of cytomegalovirus exposure and HLA in healthy donors. Study observations and caveats: According to an earlier analysis, most TCR beta V segments yielded productive rearrangements about 87% or about 30% of the time. In a later analysis, CMV-associated beta chains were mostly HLA-associated, it appeared. Within the data, a cluster of highly shared sequence variants was likely a sequencing artifact.

The primer mix had 60 Vbeta and 13 Jbeta primers. Profiling relied on immunoSEQ multiplex PCR, and the TCRdb table lists in-frame clones only, not all of them. This sample carries a few hundred thousand clones, 85% to 90% of them seen once, and the ten largest clones take approximately 2%. Sample: PBMCs. The source is a woman under 30 in good health and CMV-seronegative.

The CDR3 bases are TGTGCCAGCAGCCCTATAGGGGCGAGCACTGAAGCTTTCTTT. It specifies CASSPIGASTEAFF. The chain links TRBV7-3 to TRBJ1-1; D is perhaps TRBD1 (5 bases). V lost 5 bases and J 4 bases, leaving 14 bases between the germline ends. Germline lookup yields CDR1 SGHTA and CDR2 FQGTGA. The CDR3 runs to 14 residues. The full variable domain, rest sourced from reference TRBV7-3 and TRBJ1-1, is GAGVSQTPSNKVTEKGKYVELRCDPISGHTALYWYRQSLGQGPEFLIYFQGTGAADDSGLPNDRFFAVRPEGSVSTLKIQRTERGDSAVYLCASSPIGASTEAFFGQGTRLTVV.